The 12 T cell receptor beta chains given below trace back to one sample, sequenced in a study of cytomegalovirus exposure and HLA in healthy donors. PCR employed 60 Vbeta and 13 Jbeta primers. Profiling relied on immunoSEQ multiplex PCR, and the TCRdb table lists in-frame clones only, not all of them. The repertoire holds 120,000 to 150,000 clones, with about three quarters as singletons. The sequenced sample consisted of PBMCs. All receptors come from a man aged 40-49 years in good health and CMV-seropositive.

The V gene is TRBV5-8, the J gene TRBJ1-5, with D possibly being TRBD1 (5 bases). Germline loops: CDR1 SGHTS, CDR2 YDEGEE. V shed 7 bases and J shed 0 bases, with 17 bases lying between them. The CDR3 is 16 residues long. CDR3 sequence (DNA): TGTGCCAGCTCGCGGGGGGGTCAACTTAGCAATCAGCCCCAGCATTTT. This codes for CASSRGGQLSNQPQHF.

The genes are TRBV18 and TRBJ1-3; the match to TRBD1 covers 8 bases. Per germline, CDR1 KGHSH and CDR2 LQKENI. Trimming cost V 6 bases and J 6 bases; bases outside gene matches: 7. CDR3 length: 14 residues. The CDR3 DNA is TGTGCCAGCTCCCCCGGGACAGGATTAAACACCATATATTTT. Amino acid sequence: CASSPGTGLNTIYF.

This clone was picked up a small number of times. CDR3 loop: CASSLPPGDYGYTF. The CDR3 bases are TGTGCCAGCAGTTTGCCACCCGGAGACTATGGCTACACCTTC. This sequence joins TRBV28 and TRBJ1-2; D is unresolved. The germline V and J ends were trimmed by 3 bases and 3 bases, with 11 bases remaining between them. Germline V gene lookup returns CDR1 MDHEN and CDR2 SYDVKM. The CDR3 has 14 residues.

V is TRBV7-9 and J is TRBJ2-2; 9 nucleotides agree with TRBD2. The V segment lost 1 base and the J segment 2 bases; nucleotides outside the gene matches: 5. Germline V CDR1 and CDR2: SEHNR, FQNEAQ (reference sequence). The CDR3 is 17 amino acids. The CDR3 is CASSLVRLAGNTGELFF. As DNA, the CDR3 is TGTGCCAGCAGCTTAGTCCGGCTAGCGGGAAACACCGGGGAGCTGTTTTTT.

The chain combines TRBV5-1 with TRBJ1-1; no definite D call. The V end lost 3 bases, the J end lost 7 bases, and 22 bases lay between the germline ends. Germline V gene data show CDR1 as SGHRS and CDR2 as YFSETQ. The CDR3 spans 16 residues. The CDR3 DNA is TGCGCCAGCAGCTCTGACGGACCTTGGGTGGGAGTTGAAGCTTTCTTT. Amino acid sequence: CASSSDGPWVGVEAFF. Full variable domain (rest looked up from reference TRBV5-1 and TRBJ1-1): KAGVTQTPRYLIKTRGQQVTLSCSPISGHRSVSWYQQTPGQGLQFLFEYFSETQRNKGNFPGRFSGRQFSNSRSEMNVSTLELGDSALYLCASSSDGPWVGVEAFFGQGTRLTVV.

J is TRBJ1-5 and V is TRBV6-5; D is uncertain. Deletions cut 0 bases from V and 6 bases from J, with 12 bases between. Germline CDR1 reads MNHEY; CDR2 reads SVGAGI. The CDR3 is 15 residues long. The CDR3, as DNA: TGTGCCAGCAGTTACTCGCGGCAGGCGGGTCAGCCCCAGCATTTT. Residues: CASSYSRQAGQPQHF.

This chain uses TRBV19 with TRBJ1-1, with 7 bases aligning to TRBD1. This CDR3 comprises 13 residues. V gave up 5 bases and J gave up 3 bases; unmatched junction bases: 3. Germline V gene data show CDR1 as LNHDA and CDR2 as SQIVND (reference sequence). CDR3 protein: CASSPGQDTEAFF. The CDR3 nucleotides read TGTGCCAGTAGTCCAGGACAGGACACTGAAGCTTTCTTT. The full variable domain, rest sourced from reference TRBV19 and TRBJ1-1, is DGGITQSPKYLFRKEGQNVTLSCEQNLNHDAMYWYRQDPGQGLRLIYYSQIVNDFQKGDIAEGYSVSREKKESFPLTVTSAQKNPTAFYLCASSPGQDTEAFFGQGTRLTVV.

This clone occurred once. The J gene is TRBJ2-5, the V gene TRBV6-5; 7 bases are a match to TRBD1. V shed 6 bases and J 5 bases; nucleotides not matched to a gene: 9. The CDR3 contains 14 residues. Germline CDR1 reads MNHEY; CDR2 reads SVGAGI. The CDR3 DNA reads as TGTGCCAGCAGGGTGACAGGGATTCTGGAGACCCAGTACTTC. Translated, it gives CASRVTGILETQYF.

This clone has just a few counts. The chain carries TRBV27 and TRBJ2-7; D unresolved. The CDR3 contains 13 residues. The V end was cut by 3 bases, the J end by 1 base, with 7 bases between. CDR1 and CDR2 (germline): MNHEY, SMNVEV (reference sequence). CDR3 sequence: CASSLAESYEQYF. CDR3 DNA sequence: TGTGCCAGCAGTTTGGCGGAATCCTACGAGCAGTACTTC.

V gene TRBV9 combines with J gene TRBJ2-7; 8 bases line up with TRBD1. This CDR3 comprises 14 residues. Looked up from germline, CDR1 is SGDLS and CDR2 is YYNGEE. V gave up 1 base and J gave up 7 bases; unmatched junction bases: 7. CDR3 sequence: CASSVTGQGGEQYF. The CDR3 DNA reads TGTGCCAGCAGCGTAACCGGACAGGGAGGAGAGCAGTACTTC. The full variable domain, rest sourced from reference TRBV9 and TRBJ2-7, is DSGVTQTPKHLITATGQRVTLRCSPRSGDLSVYWYQQSLDQGLQFLIQYYNGEERAKGNILERFSAQQFPDLHSELNLSSLELGDSALYFCASSVTGQGGEQYFGPGTRLTVT.

Details on this clone: At one of its ends the junction is not consistent with the germline gene, which may arise from a read error. This chain uses TRBV7-9 with TRBJ1-1; TRBD1 aligns across 8 bases. The germline CDR1 and CDR2 sequences are SEHNR and FQNEAQ (reference sequence). The CDR3 has 15 residues. CDR3 loop: CSSSLSGGTGTEAFF. CDR3 nucleotide sequence: TGTTCCAGCAGCTTATCAGGGGGGACAGGCACTGAAGCTTTCTTT.

V usage is TRBV7-3 and J usage is TRBJ2-5, with 7 bases lining up with TRBD2. CDR3 length: 15 amino acids. Germline-derived CDR1 and CDR2 are SGHTA and FQGTGA. V shed 5 bases, J shed 4 bases, and the junction held 10 bases outside the gene matches. The CDR3 sequence is CASSPGGAGGETQYF. As DNA, the CDR3 is TGTGCCAGCAGCCCGGGAGGCGCCGGCGGAGAGACCCAGTACTTC.